These T cell receptor beta chains were read from a single sample in a study of T cell responses to AZD1222 COVID-19 vaccine. Produced via immunoSEQ multiplex PCR; TCRdb's table is partial and in-frame only. The sample lists around 90,000 clones; roughly 84% were seen once. Source: peripheral blood, taken on day 0 of AZD1222 vaccination. These receptors originate from an adult in good health. The CDR3 runs from the conserved cysteine through the conserved F or W. Each record gives: J gene, V gene, D gene, clone size, CDR3 DNA, CDR3 protein. D genes are given only for firm matches. Size values are once, few and many counts, or a class for expanded clones, and some rows have none.

j_call: TRBJ2-7
v_call: TRBV5-1
d_call: TRBD1
clone_size: -
cdr3_nt: TGCGCCAGCAGCTTGGACCTACAGGGGCCCTCCTACGAGCAGTACTTC
cdr3_aa: CASSLDLQGPSYEQYF

j_call: TRBJ2-1
v_call: TRBV7-9
d_call: -
clone_size: -
cdr3_nt: TGTGCCAGCAGCTTAGGGGGGGCCAGAGCCTACAATGAGCAGTTCTTC
cdr3_aa: CASSLGGARAYNEQFF

j_call: TRBJ1-6
v_call: TRBV4-3
d_call: -
clone_size: -
cdr3_nt: TGCGCCAGCAGCCAAGCAAGGACGGAAAATTCACCCCTCCACTTT
cdr3_aa: CASSQARTENSPLHF

j_call: TRBJ1-2
v_call: TRBV2
d_call: TRBD1
clone_size: -
cdr3_nt: TGTGCCAGCAGCCCCAGGACAGGGCTTGGCTACACCTTC
cdr3_aa: CASSPRTGLGYTF

j_call: TRBJ1-5
v_call: TRBV10-2
d_call: -
clone_size: -
cdr3_nt: TGCGCCAGCAGGGGGACCGGCCATCAGCCCCAGCATTTT
cdr3_aa: CASRGTGHQPQHF

j_call: TRBJ1-2
v_call: TRBV1
d_call: -
clone_size: -
cdr3_nt: TGCACCAGCAGCCGCGGGATATGGACTGGTCTCCCCGGCTACACCTTC
cdr3_aa: CTSSRGIWTGLPGYTF

j_call: TRBJ1-1
v_call: TRBV29-1
d_call: -
clone_size: -
cdr3_nt: TGCGGAGTCGTGAACACTGAAGCTTTCTTT
cdr3_aa: CGVVNTEAFF

j_call: TRBJ2-1
v_call: TRBV6-6
d_call: TRBD2
clone_size: -
cdr3_nt: TGTGCCAGCAGTTGGGTCGGCGGGGGGTACAATGAGCAGTTCTTC
cdr3_aa: CASSWVGGGYNEQFF

j_call: TRBJ1-1
v_call: TRBV29-1
d_call: -
clone_size: -
cdr3_nt: TGCAGCGTTGGAGTCACTGAAGCTTTCTTT
cdr3_aa: CSVGVTEAFF

j_call: TRBJ2-5
v_call: TRBV9
d_call: TRBD2
clone_size: -
cdr3_nt: TGTGCCAGCAGCCCCCGGAGCGGGGGGCTCGGGGAGACCCAGTACTTC
cdr3_aa: CASSPRSGGLGETQYF

j_call: TRBJ1-3
v_call: TRBV2
d_call: TRBD1
clone_size: few
cdr3_nt: TGTGCCAGCAGTCCTGACAGGGGATCTGGAAACACCATATATTTT
cdr3_aa: CASSPDRGSGNTIYF

j_call: TRBJ1-2
v_call: TRBV5-1
d_call: -
clone_size: -
cdr3_nt: TGCGCCAGCAGCCAAGACGACCCAAGGATCTATGGCTACACCTTC
cdr3_aa: CASSQDDPRIYGYTF

j_call: TRBJ2-7
v_call: TRBV6-2/TRBV6-3
d_call: TRBD1
clone_size: -
cdr3_nt: TGTGCCAGCAGTGACAGGGGGCCTAGCTCCTACGAGCAGTACTTC
cdr3_aa: CASSDRGPSSYEQYF

j_call: TRBJ2-7
v_call: TRBV4-1
d_call: TRBD1
clone_size: few
cdr3_nt: TGCGCCAGCAGCCCGAGGGGGCAACTCTACGAGCAGTACTTC
cdr3_aa: CASSPRGQLYEQYF

j_call: TRBJ1-1
v_call: TRBV7-9
d_call: -
clone_size: -
cdr3_nt: TGTGCCAGCAGCTTAGCGAAGGGGGTAGAGGAAGCTTTCTTT
cdr3_aa: CASSLAKGVEEAFF

j_call: TRBJ2-1
v_call: TRBV3-1/TRBV3-2
d_call: TRBD2
clone_size: -
cdr3_nt: TGTGCCAGCAGCCAAGGACGATGGACTAGCGGGGGCCTTCCCTACAATGAGCAGTTCTTC
cdr3_aa: CASSQGRWTSGGLPYNEQFF

j_call: TRBJ2-1
v_call: TRBV12-5
d_call: -
clone_size: -
cdr3_nt: TGTGCTAGTGGTTTGGTAGAACAGTTCTTC
cdr3_aa: CASGLVEQFF

j_call: TRBJ1-4
v_call: TRBV30
d_call: -
clone_size: -
cdr3_nt: TGTGCCTGGAGCCTTGGTCCTAATGAAAAACTGTTTTTT
cdr3_aa: CAWSLGPNEKLFF

j_call: TRBJ2-5
v_call: TRBV5-1
d_call: TRBD1
clone_size: -
cdr3_nt: TGCGCCAGCAGCTTGGGACAGGGGACCCAAGAGACCCAGTACTTC
cdr3_aa: CASSLGQGTQETQYF

j_call: TRBJ2-5
v_call: TRBV19
d_call: -
clone_size: once
cdr3_nt: TGTGCCAGTAGTATAGGGATAACTTACGGGGAGACCCAGTACTTC
cdr3_aa: CASSIGITYGETQYF

j_call: TRBJ2-2
v_call: TRBV6-1
d_call: -
clone_size: once
cdr3_nt: TGTGCCAGCAGTGATGGGCAGCCACTTAGGGAGCTGTTTTTT
cdr3_aa: CASSDGQPLRELFF

j_call: TRBJ1-6
v_call: TRBV5-8
d_call: -
clone_size: -
cdr3_nt: TGTGCCAGCAGCCTAGACAGAGGCTCCTATAATTCACCCCTCCACTTT
cdr3_aa: CASSLDRGSYNSPLHF

j_call: TRBJ2-7
v_call: TRBV7-8
d_call: -
clone_size: -
cdr3_nt: TGTGCCAGCAGCCCGAATACCGGGACACTCTCCTACGAGCAGTACTTC
cdr3_aa: CASSPNTGTLSYEQYF

j_call: TRBJ2-5
v_call: TRBV11-2
d_call: -
clone_size: -
cdr3_nt: TGTGCCAGCAGCTTAGATTTGAGCACAGAGACCCAGTACTTC
cdr3_aa: CASSLDLSTETQYF

j_call: TRBJ2-1
v_call: TRBV19
d_call: TRBD1
clone_size: -
cdr3_nt: TGTGCCAGTAGTATATACCGGACAGGGGTTTTCAATGAGCAGTTCTTC
cdr3_aa: CASSIYRTGVFNEQFF

j_call: TRBJ1-6
v_call: TRBV10-3
d_call: -
clone_size: -
cdr3_nt: TGTGCCATCAGTGAGAGTTGGAGGGATTCACCCCTCCACTTT
cdr3_aa: CAISESWRDSPLHF

j_call: TRBJ1-5
v_call: TRBV19
d_call: TRBD1
clone_size: few
cdr3_nt: TGTGCCAGTACCCCCGGGACAGGGAATCAGCCCCAGCATTTT
cdr3_aa: CASTPGTGNQPQHF